This T cell receptor (beta chain) was captured in a study of blood T cell repertoires in COVID-19. Study at large: Nucleic acid was either cDNA or gDNA, and it came from T cells, B-cell-depleted T cells, or PBMCs.

The trim removed 4 bases at V and 2 bases at J, leaving 12 bases unmatched. Germline V lookup: CDR1 SGHKS, CDR2 YYEKEE (reference sequence). The CDR3 contains 17 residues. Original data processing: Researchers report that nucleated cell counts were estimated from reference gene primer amplification. Clones were sequenced by immunoSEQ multiplex PCR, and TCRdb holds only the in-frame ones, with some missing. That table furnishes V, J and clone size, whereas the DNA furnished D and trimming. Of fewer than 500,000 clones in the sample, about nine tenths were seen once. Participant-given clinical history determined each cohort assignment.

The rearrangement joins TRBV5-5 to TRBJ2-3, with 8 nucleotides matching TRBD2. Sequenced: PBMCs or T cells enriched from blood (not recorded which). This TCR was recovered from a woman younger than 35 who had recovered from COVID-19. In nucleotides, the CDR3 is TGTGCCAGCAGCCGCCTACTAGCGGAAACTTACACAGATACGCAGTATTTT. It encodes CASSRLLAETYTDTQYF.